This T cell receptor (beta chain) derives from a study of blood T cells in healthy people across ages. Using a J-beta primer mix together with a sample-barcoded 5' primer, a second PCR was run for about 6 to 12 cycles. Each CDR3 protein gets one entry after TCRdb re-called the 5' RACE reads with MiXCR. Of 1.6 million or so distinct CDR3 sequences listed, almost 35% were seen once; the top ten hold 11%. The CDR3 is 13 amino acids. Germline loops: CDR1 DFQATT, CDR2 SNEGSKA (reference sequence). V lost 6 bases to trimming and J lost 5 bases, with 15 bases between them. What was sequenced was blood. The chain carries TRBV20-1 and TRBJ2-3, with a tentative D call TRBD2 (6 bases). The sequence came from a woman in her thirties in good health. The CDR3: CSALASRIDTQYF. The CDR3 nucleotides are TGCAGTGCCCTAGCGTCGAGGATAGATACGCAGTATTTT.